This paragraph covers one T cell receptor beta chain sequence. Deletions cut 2 bases from V and 5 bases from J, with 13 bases between. Looked up from germline, CDR1 is SEHNR and CDR2 is FQNEAQ (reference sequence). The CDR3 contains 14 residues. Sequencing used immunoSEQ multiplex PCR; TCRdb keeps in-frame clones, though not all of them. The sample lists roughly 120,000 clones; over 90% were seen once. These data come from a study of cytomegalovirus exposure and HLA in healthy donors. The sample taken for sequencing was PBMCs. This sequence originates from a woman under 30 in good health and CMV-seronegative. V usage is TRBV7-9 and J usage is TRBJ2-7; D not resolved. This CDR3 is CASSLSISYDEQYF. The CDR3, as DNA: TGTGCCAGCAGCTTAAGTATATCCTATGACGAGCAGTACTTC.